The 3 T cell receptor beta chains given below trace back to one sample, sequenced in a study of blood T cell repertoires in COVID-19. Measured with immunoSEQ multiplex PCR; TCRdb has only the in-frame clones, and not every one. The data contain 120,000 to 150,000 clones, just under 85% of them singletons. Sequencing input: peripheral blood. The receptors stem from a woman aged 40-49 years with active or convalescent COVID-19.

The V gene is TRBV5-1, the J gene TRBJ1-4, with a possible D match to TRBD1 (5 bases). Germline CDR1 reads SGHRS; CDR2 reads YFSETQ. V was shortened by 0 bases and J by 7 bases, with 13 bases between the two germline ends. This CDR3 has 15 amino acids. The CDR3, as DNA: TGCGCCAGCAGCTTGGGGTCAGGGATTGGTGAAAAACTGTTTTTT. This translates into CASSLGSGIGEKLFF.

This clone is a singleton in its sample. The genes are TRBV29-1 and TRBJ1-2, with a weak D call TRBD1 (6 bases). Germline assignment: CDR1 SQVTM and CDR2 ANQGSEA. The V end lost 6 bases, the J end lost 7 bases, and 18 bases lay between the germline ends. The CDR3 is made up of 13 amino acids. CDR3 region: CSVRTQDRPGYTF. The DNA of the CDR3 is TGCAGCGTCCGGACGCAGGACAGACCTGGCTACACCTTC.

The chain's CDR3 is CASSQEGRGATDTQYF. Written as DNA, the CDR3 is TGCGCCAGCAGCCAAGAGGGGCGGGGGGCCACAGATACGCAGTATTTT. The V call is TRBV4-1, the J call TRBJ2-3, with 8 bases fitting TRBD2. CDR1 is MGHRA, CDR2 YSYEKL, per germline. The CDR3 runs 16 residues. Trimming cost V 0 bases and J 2 bases; bases outside gene matches: 4.